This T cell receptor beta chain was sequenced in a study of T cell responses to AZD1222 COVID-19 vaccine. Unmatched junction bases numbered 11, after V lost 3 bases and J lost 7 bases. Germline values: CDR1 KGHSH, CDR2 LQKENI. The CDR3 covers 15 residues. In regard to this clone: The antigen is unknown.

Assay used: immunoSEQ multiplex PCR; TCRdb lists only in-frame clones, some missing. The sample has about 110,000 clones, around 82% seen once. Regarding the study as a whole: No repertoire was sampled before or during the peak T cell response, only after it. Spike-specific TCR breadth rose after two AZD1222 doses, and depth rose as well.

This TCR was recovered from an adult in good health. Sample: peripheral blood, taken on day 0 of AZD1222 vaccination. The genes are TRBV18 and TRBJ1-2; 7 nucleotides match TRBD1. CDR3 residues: CASSPGQVAFGGYTF. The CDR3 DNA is TGTGCCAGCTCACCCGGACAGGTCGCCTTCGGTGGCTACACCTTC.